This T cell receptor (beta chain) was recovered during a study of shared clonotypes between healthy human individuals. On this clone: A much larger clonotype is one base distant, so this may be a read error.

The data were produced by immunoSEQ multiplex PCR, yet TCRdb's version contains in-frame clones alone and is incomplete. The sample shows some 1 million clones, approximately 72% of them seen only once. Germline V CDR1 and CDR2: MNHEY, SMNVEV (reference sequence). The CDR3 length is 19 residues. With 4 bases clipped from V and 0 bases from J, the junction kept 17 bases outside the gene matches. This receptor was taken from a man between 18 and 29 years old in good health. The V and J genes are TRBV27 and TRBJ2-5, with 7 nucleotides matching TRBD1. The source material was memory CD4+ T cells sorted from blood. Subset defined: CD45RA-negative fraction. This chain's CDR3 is CASSSTYLRQGSHQETQYF. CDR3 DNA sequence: TGTGCCAGCAGTTCCACATACCTCCGACAGGGTAGTCACCAAGAGACCCAGTACTTC.